A selection of T cell receptor beta chains follows, all from one sample in a study of shared T cell receptors in the human thymus. Only in-frame clones appear in the TCRdb table, and some are missing; sequencing was by immunoSEQ multiplex PCR. This table has 450,000 to 650,000 clones, approximately 80% appearing once. This sample also belongs to another study, concerning human thymus T cells.

Sequenced input: thymocytes. These receptor sequences come from a boy under two years old with a congenital heart defect. Both conserved end residues are part of each CDR3. The D gene is left open where the match is weak. The size entry is marked missing in some rows and otherwise reads once, few, many or a size class.

j_call | v_call | d_call | clone_size | cdr3_aa | cdr3_nt
TRBJ2-3 | TRBV13 | TRBD2 | NA | CASSFFSGVTTDTQYF | TGTGCCAGCAGCTTCTTTAGCGGGGTCACCACGGATACGCAGTATTTT
TRBJ2-1 | TRBV11-2 | TRBD2 | NA | CASSLDPGLAGRSSYNEQFF | TGTGCCAGCAGCTTAGATCCGGGACTAGCGGGGCGGAGCTCCTACAATGAGCAGTTCTTC
TRBJ2-7 | TRBV5-4 | NA | NA | CASSFADKMYEQYF | TGTGCCAGCAGCTTTGCCGACAAGATGTACGAGCAGTACTTC
TRBJ2-1 | TRBV18 | NA | NA | CASSDRTGTYNEQFF | TGTGCCAGCTCAGACCGCACAGGGACCTACAATGAGCAGTTCTTC
TRBJ2-7 | TRBV27 | TRBD2 | NA | CASNPSGSSLYEQYF | TGTGCCAGCAACCCTAGCGGGAGCTCCCTTTACGAGCAGTACTTC
TRBJ2-2 | TRBV18 | NA | few | CASSPDRRWGGELFF | TGTGCCAGCTCACCAGACAGGAGGTGGGGCGGGGAGCTGTTTTTT
TRBJ2-1 | TRBV5-1 | TRBD2 | NA | CASARRREGPSYNEQFF | TGCGCCAGTGCCCGGAGGCGGGAGGGCCCGTCCTACAATGAGCAGTTCTTC
TRBJ2-2 | TRBV11-2 | TRBD2 | few | CASSFSGIWTGELFF | TGTGCCAGCAGCTTTAGCGGGATATGGACCGGGGAGCTGTTTTTT
TRBJ1-2 | TRBV30 | NA | NA | CASGDSPRAYGYTF | TGTGCCTCTGGAGATAGTCCTCGCGCTTATGGCTACACCTTC
TRBJ1-5 | TRBV30 | NA | once | CAWSVLGSQSAENF | TGTGCCTGGAGTGTACTCGGGTCGCAATCAGCGGAAAATTTT
TRBJ2-1 | TRBV7-3 | NA | NA | CASSPREPQTLYNEQFF | TGTGCCAGCAGCCCCCGGGAGCCACAAACCCTTTACAATGAGCAGTTCTTC
TRBJ2-5 | TRBV5-1 | NA | NA | CASSLNRGSQETQYF | TGCGCCAGCAGCTTGAATCGCGGGTCCCAAGAGACCCAGTACTTC
TRBJ2-7 | TRBV27 | NA | NA | CASSLSGITVQGYEQYF | TGTGCCAGCAGTTTATCCGGGATAACAGTTCAAGGCTACGAGCAGTACTTC
TRBJ1-1 | TRBV14 | NA | NA | CASSPPGGARTEAFF | TGTGCCAGCAGCCCCCCCGGGGGGGCAAGAACTGAAGCTTTCTTT
TRBJ2-7 | TRBV5-4 | TRBD2 | NA | CASSGEIAGDYEQYF | TGTGCCAGCAGCGGCGAAATAGCGGGGGACTACGAGCAGTACTTC
TRBJ1-1 | TRBV5-4 | TRBD1 | NA | CASSRTGRTEAFF | TGTGCCAGCAGCCGGACAGGGAGAACTGAAGCTTTCTTT
TRBJ2-7 | TRBV11-2 | NA | NA | CASSYPTYEQYF | TGTGCCAGCAGCTATCCTACCTACGAGCAGTACTTC